The rows below give T cell receptor beta chains drawn from one sample of a study of blood T cell repertoires in COVID-19. TCRdb's copy holds only in-frame clones and misses some; the assay was immunoSEQ multiplex PCR. The repertoire holds around 170,000 clones, with approximately 88% as singletons. Sequencing used peripheral blood. All receptors come from a man aged 18 to 29 with active or convalescent COVID-19. CDR3s include the opening cysteine and the closing phenylalanine or tryptophan. The D gene is left open where the match is weak. Rows may omit the clone size; those that give it use once, few, many or a size class.

V gene	clone size	D gene	J gene	CDR3 protein	CDR3 DNA
TRBV11-1	.	.	TRBJ2-7	CASSLSGSYEQYF	TGTGCCAGCAGCTTGTCGGGCTCCTACGAGCAGTACTTC
TRBV12-5	.	TRBD1	TRBJ1-2	CASGLPLPDRGQDGYTF	TGTGCTAGTGGTTTGCCGCTCCCGGACAGGGGGCAGGATGGCTACACCTTC
TRBV7-3	.	.	TRBJ1-1	CASSLTVNTEAFF	TGTGCCAGCAGCTTGACAGTTAACACTGAAGCTTTCTTT
TRBV25-1	few	TRBD1	TRBJ1-2	CASSEWDRGGYGYTF	TGTGCCAGCAGTGAATGGGACAGGGGGGGCTATGGCTACACCTTC
TRBV7-8	once	.	TRBJ1-5	CASSPSVRAGAEQPQHF	TGTGCCAGCAGCCCCTCCGTGAGGGCAGGGGCGGAACAGCCCCAGCATTTT
TRBV5-1	.	.	TRBJ2-7	CASSFEGVYEQYF	TGCGCCAGCAGCTTCGAGGGGGTTTACGAGCAGTACTTC
TRBV15	.	.	TRBJ1-1	CATSRDSHSSNTEAFF	TGTGCCACCAGCAGAGATTCTCACAGTTCGAACACTGAAGCTTTCTTT
TRBV5-1	once	TRBD2	TRBJ2-2	CASSLLAGPNTGELFF	TGCGCCAGCAGCTTATTAGCGGGACCGAACACCGGGGAGCTGTTTTTT
TRBV6-1	once	.	TRBJ2-7	CASSDAQNYEQYF	TGTGCCAGCAGTGACGCACAGAACTACGAGCAGTACTTC
TRBV5-4	.	TRBD1	TRBJ2-7	CASSQDRGREQYF	TGTGCCAGCAGCCAGGACAGGGGGCGCGAGCAGTACTTC
TRBV3-1/TRBV3-2	once	TRBD1	TRBJ1-6	CASSPTGGSHSPLHF	TGTGCCAGCAGCCCAACAGGGGGCTCCCATTCACCCCTCCACTTT
TRBV4-1	few	TRBD1	TRBJ1-4	CASSQLGTAKATNEKLFF	TGCGCCAGCAGCCAACTAGGGACAGCGAAAGCAACTAATGAAAAACTGTTTTTT
TRBV11-2	.	.	TRBJ2-7	CASSTRASRDYEQYF	TGTGCCAGCAGTACACGGGCTAGTCGGGACTACGAGCAGTACTTC
TRBV19	.	TRBD2	TRBJ2-3	CASSIAASGRDTQYF	TGTGCCAGTAGTATAGCGGCTAGCGGGAGGGATACGCAGTATTTT
TRBV14	.	.	TRBJ1-6	CASSGGSSSYNSPLHF	TGTGCCAGCAGTGGAGGCTCCAGCTCCTATAATTCACCCCTCCACTTT
TRBV5-1	.	.	TRBJ1-2	CASSLGGQAANYGYTF	TGCGCCAGCAGCTTGGGGGGACAAGCAGCTAACTATGGCTACACCTTC
TRBV18	.	.	TRBJ1-3	CASSPATSSGIGNTIYF	TGTGCCAGCTCACCAGCAACGTCTTCAGGGATTGGAAACACCATATATTTT
TRBV19	.	.	TRBJ1-1	CASSLIQGWDTEAFF	TGTGCCAGTAGTCTTATACAGGGCTGGGACACTGAAGCTTTCTTT
TRBV21-1	.	.	TRBJ1-5	CASSKGDRGSNQPQHF	TGTGCCAGCAGCAAAGGGGACAGGGGTAGCAATCAGCCCCAGCATTTT
TRBV7-9	.	TRBD2	TRBJ2-2	CATNPGGHGTGELFF	TGTGCTACCAACCCGGGGGGGCACGGCACCGGGGAGCTGTTTTTT